This T cell receptor beta chain was profiled in a study of T cell changes during pregnancy in multiple sclerosis. Germline CDR1 reads SGHVS; CDR2 reads FNYEAQ. The CDR3 length is 15 residues. Trimming stripped 4 bases from V and 8 bases from J, with 17 bases between. The protocol was immunoSEQ multiplex PCR, while the TCRdb copy is restricted to in-frame clones and leaves out a portion. The sample gives around 50,000 clones, about 90% of which show up once; approximately 0.64% is in the top ten. The clonotype originates from a female donor with multiple sclerosis, enrolled in a pregnancy study. The chain is built from TRBV7-6 and TRBJ1-4; TRBD1 might be the D (5 bases). The material was CD4+ T cells from peripheral blood mononuclear cells, obtained after pregnancy. The CDR3 here is CASSSDTLLGEKLFF. CDR3 nucleotides: TGTGCCAGCAGCTCGGACACCCTCCTGGGAGAAAAACTGTTTTTT.